This T cell receptor (beta chain) was obtained from a study of beta chain features in type 1 diabetes. Study results and caveats: Within each of all four CD4+ subsets, Type 1 diabetes patients had TCRB CDR3s that were moderately but significantly shorter. VDJ junctions sequenced from type 1 diabetes patients showed fewer insertions and more deletions.

cDNA synthesis used the whole RNA isolate, giving expressed TCRB sequences. The data were produced by immunoSEQ multiplex PCR, yet TCRdb's version contains in-frame clones alone and is incomplete. This table has a few hundred thousand clones, around 14% appearing once. On this clone: The target antigen is unknown.

The CDR3 length is 15 residues. Trimming stripped 4 bases from V and 2 bases from J, with 14 bases between. Germline V gives CDR1 SGHRS, CDR2 YFSETQ. The source is a man aged 25-45 years with type 1 diabetes. The chain couples TRBV5-1 to TRBJ2-3; a weak D match, TRBD1 (5 bases). The sample consisted of naive CD4+ T cells from blood. CDR3 bases: TGCGCCAGCAGCAGTCGACAGAGCTCCACAGATACGCAGTATTTT. It is translated as CASSSRQSSTDTQYF.